This T cell receptor (beta chain) was retrieved from a study of cytomegalovirus exposure and HLA in healthy donors. Regarding the study as a whole: Per a prior analysis, the majority of TCR beta V segments were productive roughly 90% or roughly 30% of the time. An apparent linkage of common viral pathogens to several of the most significant clusters emerged in a later analysis. TCR beta V- and J-gene trimming was later associated with a missense DCLRE1C variant.

To note about this clone: Its antigen is unidentified.

V gave up 0 bases and J gave up 4 bases, with 11 bases separating them. Germline loops: CDR1 SGDLS, CDR2 YYNGEE. There are 15 residues in the CDR3. Amplification used 60 Vbeta primers and 13 Jbeta primers. The assay was immunoSEQ multiplex PCR, and TCRdb's table has in-frame clones only and misses some. This table holds a few hundred thousand clones, roughly 80% found once. There were likely unrecorded immune exposures, though donors were nominally healthy when sampled. The genes are TRBV9 and TRBJ1-3; no clear D gene. Sequences were obtained from PBMCs. This receptor was taken from a woman aged 25 to 39 in good health and CMV-seronegative. Here the CDR3 DNA reads TGTGCCAGCAGCGTAGGTGGAGGGCAGGGAAACACCATATATTTT. Amino acid sequence: CASSVGGGQGNTIYF.